These 19 T cell receptor beta chains share one sample of origin, sequenced in a study of blood T cell repertoires in COVID-19. TCRdb's table, derived via immunoSEQ multiplex PCR, lists solely in-frame clones and lacks some. The sample holds some 20,000 clones, around nine tenths seen once. The source material was peripheral blood. These receptor sequences come from a man aged 35 to 55 with active COVID-19.

V gene TRBV25-1 combines with J gene TRBJ2-7; 10 bases are a match to TRBD1. Unmatched junction bases numbered 9, after V lost 6 bases and J lost 7 bases. The CDR3 length is 14 residues. Per the germline V gene, CDR1 is MGHDK and CDR2 is SYGVNS. In nucleotides, the CDR3 is TGTGCCAGCAGCCTAGGACAGGGGGTAAGGGAGCAGTACTTC. Encoded protein: CASSLGQGVREQYF.

The table lists this clone with a few counts. The chain has TRBV30 and TRBJ1-6; 10 bases are a match to TRBD1. This CDR3 has 15 amino acids. With V trimmed by 3 bases and J by 6 bases, 5 bases remained unmatched. The germline gives CDR1 GTSNPN, CDR2 SVGIG (reference sequence). CDR3 DNA: TGTGCCTGGAGCCCCGGGACAGGGGTTAATTCACCCCTCCACTTT. This encodes CAWSPGTGVNSPLHF.

The chain has TRBV4-3 and TRBJ2-2, with TRBD2 identical over 12 bases. Germline CDR1 reads LGHNA; CDR2 reads YSLEER. The CDR3 covers 17 residues. Germline trimming cut 6 bases from V and 1 base from J; bases unmatched to any gene: 6. CDR3 loop: CASSRTSGRWNTGELFF. CDR3 bases: TGCGCCAGCAGTCGAACTAGCGGGAGGTGGAACACCGGGGAGCTGTTTTTT.

J is TRBJ2-1 and V is TRBV7-6; D is possibly TRBD1 (7 bases). CDR1 and CDR2 (germline): SGHVS, FNYEAQ. V was cut by 4 bases and J by 4 bases, with 14 bases left in between. CDR3 length equals 15 residues. CDR3 in DNA: TGTGCCAGCAGCTCCGCGGGACAGCTATACAATGAGCAGTTCTTC. It yields the protein CASSSAGQLYNEQFF.

The chain combines TRBV30 with TRBJ2-7; TRBD1 agrees at 10 bases. Germline values: CDR1 GTSNPN, CDR2 SVGIG (reference sequence). Trimming at V came to 3 bases and at J to 2 bases, leaving 10 bases not matched to a gene. The CDR3 contains 16 residues. In DNA form, the CDR3 reads TGTGCCTGGAGCGCTCCCCGGGACAGGGGAGCCTACGAGCAGTACTTC. It yields the protein CAWSAPRDRGAYEQYF.

CDR3 nucleotide sequence: TGTGCCAGCAGTTTTTCAGGGCCCAACTACGAGCAGTACTTC. Translating gives CASSFSGPNYEQYF. The chain links TRBV27 to TRBJ2-7, with D possibly being TRBD1 (5 bases). Germline assignment: CDR1 MNHEY and CDR2 SMNVEV (reference sequence). Trimming shortened V by 3 bases and J by 3 bases, and 12 bases separated the two germline ends. CDR3 length equals 14 residues.

This clone turned up a few times. The chain joins TRBV5-5 to TRBJ1-5; 7 nucleotides line up with TRBD1. CDR3 length: 15 residues. Losses at the gene ends were 0 bases for V and 6 bases for J; bases not matched to a gene: 6. The V gene's germline CDR1 is SGHKS and CDR2 YYEKEE (reference sequence). For the CDR3, the DNA is TGTGCCAGCAGCTTGGACAGGGGTTTGGGTCAGCCCCAGCATTTT. It encodes CASSLDRGLGQPQHF.

The rearrangement joins TRBV28 to TRBJ1-2, with TRBD1 matching over 8 bases. The CDR3 contains 14 residues. J gave up 8 bases and V 3 bases, and 8 bases lay outside the gene matches. CDR1 MDHEN and CDR2 SYDVKM come from the germline V gene. Written as DNA, the CDR3 is TGTGCCAGCAGTTTGGCTGACAGGGGATACGGCTACACCTTC. Its translation: CASSLADRGYGYTF.

V gene TRBV5-4 combines with J gene TRBJ1-3; no definite D call. The CDR3 has 17 residues. Germline V CDR1 and CDR2: SGHNT, YYREEE (reference sequence). V was clipped by 6 bases and J by 4 bases, with 23 bases between them. The CDR3 DNA reads as TGTGCCAGCAATCGATCACGTCTTCCTAAGTGGGGAAACACCATATATTTT. This translates into CASNRSRLPKWGNTIYF.

The genes are TRBV13 and TRBJ2-1, with TRBD2 matching 7 bases. Germline lookup yields CDR1 PRHDT and CDR2 FYEKMQ (reference sequence). J gave up 2 bases and V 5 bases, and 12 bases lay outside the gene matches. The CDR3 length is 17 residues. The CDR3 region has the DNA TGTGCCAGCAGCACCGGACTAGTGTTTGGCACCTACAATGAGCAGTTCTTC. It yields the protein CASSTGLVFGTYNEQFF.

The chain joins TRBV19 to TRBJ2-7, with TRBD2 matching over 7 bases. J was trimmed by 5 bases and V by 3 bases; bases with no gene match: 16. Germline CDR1 and CDR2: LNHDA and SQIVND (reference sequence). CDR3 length: 17 residues. CDR3 nucleotide sequence: TGTGCCAGTAGTATGTTTTCCGGGAGGAGGGGTTTCGACGAGCAGTACTTC. Its protein product is CASSMFSGRRGFDEQYF.

This sequence joins TRBV11-2 and TRBJ2-1; the match to TRBD1 covers 11 bases. V was pared by 3 bases and J by 0 bases, with 4 bases of the junction left unmatched. CDR3 length: 17 residues. The germline CDR1 and CDR2 sequences are SGHAT and FQNNGV. The CDR3 DNA reads as TGTGCCAGCAGCTTGGGGACAGGGGGGTTCTCCTACAATGAGCAGTTCTTC. Amino acids: CASSLGTGGFSYNEQFF. Full variable domain (remainder filled in from reference TRBV11-2 and TRBJ2-1): EAGVAQSPRYKIIEKRQSVAFWCNPISGHATLYWYQQILGQGPKLLIQFQNNGVVDDSQLPKDRFSAERLKGVDSTLKIQPAKLEDSAVYLCASSLGTGGFSYNEQFFGPGTRLTVL.

J is TRBJ1-6 and V is TRBV19; the D is unclear. Between the trimmed V and J ends, which lost 7 bases and 0 bases, there was a span of 16 bases. The CDR3 covers 17 residues. Germline V gene data show CDR1 as LNHDA and CDR2 as SQIVND (reference sequence). The DNA for the CDR3 is TGTGCCAGTACCAGATCCCCGGGGATCTCCTATAATTCACCCCTCCACTTT. Translated: CASTRSPGISYNSPLHF.

The rearrangement links TRBV19 to TRBJ1-2; tentatively, D is TRBD1 (6 bases). The CDR3 runs 12 residues. Germline V gene sequence: CDR1 LNHDA, CDR2 SQIVND (reference sequence). V gave up 6 bases and J gave up 4 bases, with 9 bases separating them. CDR3 DNA: TGTGCCAGTAGCTTGGACAGCTATGGCTACACCTTC. Translation gives CASSLDSYGYTF.

This clone has only a few counts. The rearrangement joins TRBV27 to TRBJ1-1; the D is unclear. The CDR3 length is 13 residues. V gave up 2 bases and J gave up 1 base, with 5 bases separating them. CDR1 is MNHEY and CDR2 is SMNVEV in the germline V gene (reference sequence). In DNA, the CDR3 is TGTGCCAGCAGTTTAACAAGGAACACTGAAGCTTTCTTT. Translated: CASSLTRNTEAFF.

The V call is TRBV6-6, the J call TRBJ2-4; 7 nucleotides agree with TRBD1. Germline trimming cut 2 bases from V and 4 bases from J; bases unmatched to any gene: 2. Germline V gene lookup returns CDR1 MNHNY and CDR2 SVGAGI (reference sequence). This CDR3 has 14 amino acids. Written as DNA, the CDR3 is TGTGCCAGCAGTTACCGACAGGGAAAAAACATTCAGTACTTC. This encodes CASSYRQGKNIQYF.

The rearrangement joins TRBV7-2 to TRBJ1-4; 8 bases align to TRBD1. Per germline, CDR1 SGHTA and CDR2 FQGNSA. J gave up 7 bases and V 6 bases, and 4 bases lay outside the gene matches. The CDR3 has 13 residues. The CDR3 loop reads CASSSTGGEKLFF. CDR3 bases: TGTGCCAGCAGTTCCACAGGGGGTGAAAAACTGTTTTTT.

The chain carries TRBV6-5 and TRBJ2-7; 7 positions agree with TRBD1. V shed 6 bases, J shed 4 bases, and the junction held 6 bases outside the gene matches. This CDR3 spans 13 amino acids. Germline lookup yields CDR1 MNHEY and CDR2 SVGAGI. The CDR3 reads CASSGTARYEQYF. The DNA of the CDR3 is TGTGCCAGCAGCGGGACAGCTCGTTACGAGCAGTACTTC.

V is TRBV19 and J is TRBJ1-2; 7 bases line up with TRBD1. Looked up from germline, CDR1 is LNHDA and CDR2 is SQIVND (reference sequence). V dropped 5 bases and J dropped 7; count of bases not matched to a gene: 13. There are 15 residues in the CDR3. CDR3 sequence (DNA): TGTGCCAGTAGTTCGAGGACAGGCTCCTTGTCTGGCTACACCTTC. This translates into CASSSRTGSLSGYTF.